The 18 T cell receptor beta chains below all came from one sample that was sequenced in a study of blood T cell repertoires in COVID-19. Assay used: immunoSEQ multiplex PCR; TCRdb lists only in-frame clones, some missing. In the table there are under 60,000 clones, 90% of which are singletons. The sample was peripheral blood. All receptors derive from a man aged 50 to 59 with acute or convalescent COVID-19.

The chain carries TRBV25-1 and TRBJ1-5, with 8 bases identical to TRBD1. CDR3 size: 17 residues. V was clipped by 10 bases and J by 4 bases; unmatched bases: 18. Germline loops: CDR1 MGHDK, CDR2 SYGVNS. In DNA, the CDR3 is TGTGCCAAGCTCCAGGGGGCCCGACCACAGCCGAATCAGCCCCAGCATTTT. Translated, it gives CAKLQGARPQPNQPQHF. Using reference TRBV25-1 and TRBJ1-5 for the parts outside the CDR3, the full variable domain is EADIYQTPRYLVIGTGKKITLECSQTMGHDKMYWYQQDPGMELHLIHYSYGVNSTEKGDLSSESTVSRIRTEHFPLTLESARPSHTSQYLCAKLQGARPQPNQPQHFGDGTRLSIL.

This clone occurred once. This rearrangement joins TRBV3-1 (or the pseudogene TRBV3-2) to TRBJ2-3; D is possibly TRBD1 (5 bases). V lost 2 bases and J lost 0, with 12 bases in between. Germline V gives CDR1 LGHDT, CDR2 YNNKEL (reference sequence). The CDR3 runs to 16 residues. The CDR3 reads CASSQRGSSSTDTQYF. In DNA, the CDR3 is TGTGCCAGCAGCCAAAGGGGAAGTTCTAGCACAGATACGCAGTATTTT.

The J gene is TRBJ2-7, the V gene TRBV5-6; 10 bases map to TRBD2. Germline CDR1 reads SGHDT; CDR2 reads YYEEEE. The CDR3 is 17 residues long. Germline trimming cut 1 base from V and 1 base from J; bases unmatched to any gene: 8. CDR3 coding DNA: TGTGCCAGCAGCTTGATCGTTTCTAGCGGGAGTTCCTACGAGCAGTACTTC. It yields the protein CASSLIVSSGSSYEQYF.

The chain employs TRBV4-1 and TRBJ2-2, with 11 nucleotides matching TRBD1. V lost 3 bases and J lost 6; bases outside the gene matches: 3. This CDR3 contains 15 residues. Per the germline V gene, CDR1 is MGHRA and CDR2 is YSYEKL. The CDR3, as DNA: TGCGCCAGCAGCCAGGCGGGACAGGGGGCCGGGGAGCTGTTTTTT. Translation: CASSQAGQGAGELFF.

Written as DNA, the CDR3 is TGTGCCAGCAGCCCCAGACAGGGGGTGTCCTCCTACAATGAGCAGTTCTTC. This translates into CASSPRQGVSSYNEQFF. The V call is TRBV27, the J call TRBJ2-1, with TRBD1 matching over 9 bases. This CDR3 spans 17 amino acids. Losses at the gene ends were 6 bases for V and 0 bases for J; bases not matched to a gene: 9. Germline assignment: CDR1 MNHEY and CDR2 SMNVEV (reference sequence).

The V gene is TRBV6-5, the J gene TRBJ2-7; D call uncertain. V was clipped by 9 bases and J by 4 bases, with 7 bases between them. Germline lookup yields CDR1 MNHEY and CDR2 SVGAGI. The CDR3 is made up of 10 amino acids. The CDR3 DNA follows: TGTGCCAGGACTCTTTACGAGCAGTACTTC. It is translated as CARTLYEQYF.

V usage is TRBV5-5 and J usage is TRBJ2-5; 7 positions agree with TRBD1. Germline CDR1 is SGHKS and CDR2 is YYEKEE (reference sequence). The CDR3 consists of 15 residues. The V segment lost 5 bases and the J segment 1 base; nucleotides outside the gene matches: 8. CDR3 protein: CASSSQDRPQETQYF. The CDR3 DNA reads TGTGCCAGCAGTTCACAGGACAGGCCCCAAGAGACCCAGTACTTC.

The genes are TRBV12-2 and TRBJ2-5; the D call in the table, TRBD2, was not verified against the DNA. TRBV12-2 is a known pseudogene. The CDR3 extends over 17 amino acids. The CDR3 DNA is TGTGCAAGTCGTCCACTCGGGCCCGGGACTAACCAAGAGACCCAGTACTTC. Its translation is CASRPLGPGTNQETQYF.

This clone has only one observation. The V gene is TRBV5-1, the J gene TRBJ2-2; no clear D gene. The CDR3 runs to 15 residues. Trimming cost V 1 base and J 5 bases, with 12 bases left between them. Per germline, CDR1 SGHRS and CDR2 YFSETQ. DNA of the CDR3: TGCGCCAGCAGCTTGAGTGGAGAACCTACCGGGGAGCTGTTTTTT. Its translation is CASSLSGEPTGELFF. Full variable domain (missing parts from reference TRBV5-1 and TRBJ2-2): KAGVTQTPRYLIKTRGQQVTLSCSPISGHRSVSWYQQTPGQGLQFLFEYFSETQRNKGNFPGRFSGRQFSNSRSEMNVSTLELGDSALYLCASSLSGEPTGELFFGEGSRLTVL.

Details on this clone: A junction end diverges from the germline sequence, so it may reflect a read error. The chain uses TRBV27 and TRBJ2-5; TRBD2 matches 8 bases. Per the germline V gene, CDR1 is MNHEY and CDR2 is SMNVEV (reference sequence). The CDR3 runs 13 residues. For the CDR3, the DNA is TGTGCCAGCAGTCTTATCCAGCGGGGGAGAAGCGACTTC. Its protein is CASSLIQRGRSDF.

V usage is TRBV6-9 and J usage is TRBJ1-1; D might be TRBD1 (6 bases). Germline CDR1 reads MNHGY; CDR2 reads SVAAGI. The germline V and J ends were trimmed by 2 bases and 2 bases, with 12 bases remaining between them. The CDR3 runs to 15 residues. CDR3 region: CASSYTGQQNTEAFF. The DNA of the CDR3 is TGTGCCAGCAGTTATACCGGACAGCAAAACACTGAAGCTTTCTTT.

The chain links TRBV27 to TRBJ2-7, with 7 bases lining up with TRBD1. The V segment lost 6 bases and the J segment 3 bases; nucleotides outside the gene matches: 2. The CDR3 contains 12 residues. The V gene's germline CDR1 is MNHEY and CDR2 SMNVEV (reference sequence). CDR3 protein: CASSHRGYEQYF. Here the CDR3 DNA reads TGTGCCAGCAGCCACAGGGGCTACGAGCAGTACTTC.

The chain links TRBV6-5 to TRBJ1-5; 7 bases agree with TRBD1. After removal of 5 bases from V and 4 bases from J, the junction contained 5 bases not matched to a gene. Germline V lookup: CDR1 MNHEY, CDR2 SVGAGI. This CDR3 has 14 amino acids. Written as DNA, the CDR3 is TGTGCCAGCAGTCCTGTCAGGGGGAATCAGCCCCAGCATTTT. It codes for CASSPVRGNQPQHF.

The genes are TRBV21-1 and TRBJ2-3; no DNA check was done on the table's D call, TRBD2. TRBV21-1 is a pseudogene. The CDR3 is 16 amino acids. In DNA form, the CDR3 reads TGTGCCAGCACCTCGGGAGCGGGCCACGCCACAGATACGCAGTATTTT. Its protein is CASTSGAGHATDTQYF.

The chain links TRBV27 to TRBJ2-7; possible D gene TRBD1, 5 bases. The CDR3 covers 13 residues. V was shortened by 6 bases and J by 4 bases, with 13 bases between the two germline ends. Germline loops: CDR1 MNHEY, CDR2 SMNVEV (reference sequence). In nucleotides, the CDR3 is TGTGCCAGCAGCCTCGGACAACCTTACGAGCAGTACTTC. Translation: CASSLGQPYEQYF.

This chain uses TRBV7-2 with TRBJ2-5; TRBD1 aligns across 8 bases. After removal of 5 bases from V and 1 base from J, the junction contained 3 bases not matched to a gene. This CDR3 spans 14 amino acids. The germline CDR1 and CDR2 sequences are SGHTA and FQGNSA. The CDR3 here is CASSPGTGQETQYF. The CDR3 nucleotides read TGTGCCAGCAGCCCTGGGACAGGCCAAGAGACCCAGTACTTC.

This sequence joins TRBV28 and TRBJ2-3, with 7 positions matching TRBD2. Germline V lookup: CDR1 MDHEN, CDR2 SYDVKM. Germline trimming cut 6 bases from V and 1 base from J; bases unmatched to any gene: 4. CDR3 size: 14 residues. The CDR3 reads CASRGGLGTDTQYF. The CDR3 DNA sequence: TGTGCCAGCAGGGGAGGGCTCGGCACAGATACGCAGTATTTT.

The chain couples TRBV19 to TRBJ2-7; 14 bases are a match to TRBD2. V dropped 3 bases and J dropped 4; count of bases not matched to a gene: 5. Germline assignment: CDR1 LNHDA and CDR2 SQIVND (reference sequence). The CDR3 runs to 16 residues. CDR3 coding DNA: TGTGCCAGTAGTATCGGACTAGCGGGAGGAGGGTACGAGCAGTACTTC. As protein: CASSIGLAGGGYEQYF.